The 18 T cell receptor beta chains reported below all come from one sample, sequenced in a study of shared clonotypes between healthy human individuals. The assay was immunoSEQ multiplex PCR, and TCRdb's table has in-frame clones only and misses some. This table holds about 360,000 clones, less than 85% found once. What was sequenced was memory CD4+ T cells sorted from blood. Subset given: CD45RA-negative fraction. The receptors come from a man aged 30-40 years in good health.

The chain carries TRBV11-2 and TRBJ2-7, with D possibly TRBD2 on 6 matching bases. The CDR3 has 16 amino acids. Germline values: CDR1 SGHAT, CDR2 FQNNGV. V was pared by 1 base and J by 2 bases, with 15 bases between. This CDR3 is CASSLVAVGSPYEQYF. In DNA form, the CDR3 reads TGTGCCAGCAGCTTAGTAGCGGTGGGGTCCCCCTACGAGCAGTACTTC.

The chain is built from TRBV2 and TRBJ2-2; D is uncertain. Germline assignment: CDR1 SNHLY and CDR2 FYNNEI. CDR3 length: 14 residues. The germline V and J ends were trimmed by 2 bases and 1 base, with 5 bases remaining between them. The CDR3 sequence is CASSELRNTGELFF. In DNA form, the CDR3 reads TGTGCCAGCAGTGAATTGAGGAACACCGGGGAGCTGTTTTTT.

The chain is built from TRBV18 and TRBJ2-5; no clear D gene. CDR1 is KGHSH, CDR2 LQKENI, per germline. This CDR3 has 15 amino acids. V was clipped by 5 bases and J by 7 bases, with 20 bases between them. CDR3 sequence: CASSNTSSRGGTQYF. The CDR3 bases are TGTGCCAGCTCAAACACGAGTTCCCGCGGCGGGACCCAGTACTTC.

The chain couples TRBV28 to TRBJ1-2; TRBD1 agrees at 9 bases. Germline V CDR1 and CDR2: MDHEN, SYDVKM. The CDR3 extends over 15 amino acids. With V trimmed by 6 bases and J by 8 bases, 13 bases remained unmatched. CDR3: CASRSTGGKPRGYTF. CDR3 DNA: TGTGCCAGCAGGTCGACAGGGGGAAAGCCTCGGGGCTACACCTTC.

This clone has a count of ten or more. This chain joins TRBV7-9 and TRBJ1-2, with D perhaps matching TRBD1 (6 bases). The CDR3 runs to 14 residues. V was clipped by 5 bases and J by 8 bases, with 18 bases between them. CDR1 SEHNR and CDR2 FQNEAQ come from the germline V gene (reference sequence). CDR3 protein: CASSTALGAEGYTF. The DNA of the CDR3 is TGTGCCAGCAGCACCGCCCTGGGGGCAGAGGGCTACACCTTC.

This chain joins TRBV2 and TRBJ2-2, with D tentatively TRBD1 or TRBD2 (6 bases each). This CDR3 region has 15 residues. The ends were cut back, 7 bases at V and 6 bases at J, with 18 bases in the middle. Per germline, CDR1 SNHLY and CDR2 FYNNEI. In DNA, the CDR3 is TGTGCCAGCACCTTGTTTAGTAGGGGGGCCGGGGAGCTGTTTTTT. It codes for CASTLFSRGAGELFF.

This clone was observed a handful of times. The chain uses TRBV19 and TRBJ1-5, with D hard to call. The CDR3 has 13 amino acids. The V and J ends lost 10 bases and 0 bases respectively, with 10 bases between them. Germline assignment: CDR1 LNHDA and CDR2 SQIVND (reference sequence). CDR3 sequence (DNA): TGTGCCACCCAGCTGTATAGCAATCAGCCCCAGCATTTT. Its protein product is CATQLYSNQPQHF.

The chain has TRBV25-1 and TRBJ2-7; D call uncertain. Germline CDR1 and CDR2: MGHDK and SYGVNS. Trimming shortened V by 7 bases and J by 3 bases, and 16 bases separated the two germline ends. The CDR3 is made up of 14 amino acids. The CDR3 spells CASTHGSENYEQYF. The CDR3 DNA reads as TGTGCCAGCACCCACGGGTCCGAAAACTACGAGCAGTACTTC.

The chain is built from TRBV5-1 and TRBJ2-7, with 7 nucleotides matching TRBD2. The CDR3 length is 12 residues. Germline V gives CDR1 SGHRS, CDR2 YFSETQ. Trimming at V came to 7 bases and at J to 1 base, leaving 2 bases not matched to a gene. CDR3: CASRGESYEQYF. As DNA, the CDR3 is TGCGCCAGCCGGGGGGAGTCCTACGAGCAGTACTTC.

The CDR3 DNA reads TGCGCCAGCAGTCTGAGGACAGGGGGCGTTTTGTACGAGCAGTACTTC. Encoded protein: CASSLRTGGVLYEQYF. This rearrangement joins TRBV23-1 to TRBJ2-7; the match to TRBD1 covers 11 bases. TRBV23-1 is sorted into the ORF group, with uncertain function. The CDR3 covers 16 residues. Unmatched junction bases numbered 9, after V lost 4 bases and J lost 4 bases.

This CDR3 is CASRPWGFDTQYF. CDR3 nucleotides: TGTGCCAGCAGGCCATGGGGCTTTGATACGCAGTATTTT. The chain joins TRBV27 to TRBJ2-3; D is possibly TRBD1 (5 bases). The CDR3 spans 13 residues. The V gene lost 6 bases and the J gene lost 6 bases, with 13 bases spanning the gap. The germline CDR1 and CDR2 sequences are MNHEY and SMNVEV (reference sequence).

The table lists this clone with a count of one. V is TRBV18 and J is TRBJ2-1, with TRBD1 matching 8 bases. Germline V gene sequence: CDR1 KGHSH, CDR2 LQKENI. Losses at the gene ends were 5 bases for V and 9 bases for J; bases not matched to a gene: 12. This CDR3 is built from 15 residues. The CDR3 nucleotides are TGTGCCAGCTCATCCAAGGACAGGGCTACAAGTGAGCAGTTCTTC. This gives the protein CASSSKDRATSEQFF.

DNA for the CDR3: TGTGCCAGCAGTGTTAACGGGCGAACAGATACGCAGTATTTT. Its translation: CASSVNGRTDTQYF. The chain couples TRBV6-1 to TRBJ2-3; D remains ambiguous. Trimming stripped 4 bases from V and 3 bases from J, with 11 bases between. This CDR3 is 14 amino acids long. Germline V gene sequence: CDR1 MNHNS, CDR2 SASEGT.

Points on this clone: The junction differs from germline at one of its ends, possibly a read error. The chain recombines TRBV20-1 with TRBJ2-4, with a tentative D call TRBD2 (6 bases). Germline CDR1 reads DFQATT; CDR2 reads SNEGSKA (reference sequence). CDR3 length: 11 amino acids. The DNA for the CDR3 is TGCAGTGCTAGAGCGGGGGTATTTTCCCACTTC. Translating it yields CSARAGVFSHF.

The genes are TRBV19 and TRBJ2-2, with a weak D call TRBD2 (5 bases). Germline V gene data show CDR1 as LNHDA and CDR2 as SQIVND (reference sequence). CDR3 length equals 14 residues. Trimming shortened V by 1 base and J by 4 bases, and 7 bases separated the two germline ends. CDR3 DNA: TGTGCCAGTAGTATAGCTGGGAGCACCGGGGAGCTGTTTTTT. Its protein product is CASSIAGSTGELFF.

This chain joins TRBV4-3 and TRBJ2-2, with 7 bases identical to TRBD2. Germline CDR1 and CDR2: LGHNA and YSLEER. Trimming removed 1 base from V and 5 bases from J; junction bases left unmatched: 10. There are 17 residues in the CDR3. The CDR3 sequence is CASSQVFGYGRTGELFF. The CDR3 DNA is TGCGCCAGCAGCCAAGTTTTCGGGTACGGGAGGACCGGGGAGCTGTTTTTT.

The J gene is TRBJ2-1, the V gene TRBV6-1, with TRBD2 matching 7 bases. Germline CDR1 and CDR2: MNHNS and SASEGT. CDR3 length: 15 amino acids. V shed 4 bases and J 6 bases; nucleotides not matched to a gene: 9. Here the CDR3 DNA reads TGTGCCAGCAGTGTATCGTTTGGGGGGGGCAATGAGCAGTTCTTC. Amino acid sequence: CASSVSFGGGNEQFF.

In this sample, this clone turned up a few times. This rearrangement joins TRBV19 to TRBJ2-7; weak D call: TRBD2 (6 bases). The CDR3 is 14 residues long. Trimming stripped 8 bases from V and 6 bases from J, with 20 bases between. Germline V lookup: CDR1 LNHDA, CDR2 SQIVND (reference sequence). The CDR3 DNA reads TGTGCCAGTCACGGGGGTTTAGGGTTTGGCGAGCAGTACTTC. Its protein product is CASHGGLGFGEQYF.